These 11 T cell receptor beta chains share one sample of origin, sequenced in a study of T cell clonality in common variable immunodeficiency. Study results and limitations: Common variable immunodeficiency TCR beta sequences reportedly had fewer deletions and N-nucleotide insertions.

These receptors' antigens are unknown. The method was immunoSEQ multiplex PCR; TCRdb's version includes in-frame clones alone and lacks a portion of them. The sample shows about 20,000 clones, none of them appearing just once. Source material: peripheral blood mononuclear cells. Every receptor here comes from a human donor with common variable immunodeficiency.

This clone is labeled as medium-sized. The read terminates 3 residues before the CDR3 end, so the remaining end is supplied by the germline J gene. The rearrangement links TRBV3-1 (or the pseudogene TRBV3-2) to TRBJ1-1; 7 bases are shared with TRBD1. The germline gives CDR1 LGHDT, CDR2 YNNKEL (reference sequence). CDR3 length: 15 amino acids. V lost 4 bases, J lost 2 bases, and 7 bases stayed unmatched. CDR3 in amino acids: CASSPAGTENTEAFF. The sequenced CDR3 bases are TGTGCCAGCAGCCCCGCCGGGACAGAAAACACTGAA.

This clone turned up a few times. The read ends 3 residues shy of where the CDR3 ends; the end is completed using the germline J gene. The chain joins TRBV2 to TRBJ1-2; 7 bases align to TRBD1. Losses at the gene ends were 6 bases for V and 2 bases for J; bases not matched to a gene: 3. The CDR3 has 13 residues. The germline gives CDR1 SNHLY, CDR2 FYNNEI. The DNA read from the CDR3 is TGTGCCAGCAGCCGGGACAGCAACTATGGC. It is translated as CASSRDSNYG. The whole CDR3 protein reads CASSRDSNYGYTF.

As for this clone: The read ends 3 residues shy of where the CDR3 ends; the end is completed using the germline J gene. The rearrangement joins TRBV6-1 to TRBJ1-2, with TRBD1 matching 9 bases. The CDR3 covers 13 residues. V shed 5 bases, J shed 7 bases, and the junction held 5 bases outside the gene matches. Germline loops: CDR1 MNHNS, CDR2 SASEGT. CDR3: CASSKDRGSGYTF. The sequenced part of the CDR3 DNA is TGTGCCAGCAGTAAAGACAGGGGGAGTGGC.

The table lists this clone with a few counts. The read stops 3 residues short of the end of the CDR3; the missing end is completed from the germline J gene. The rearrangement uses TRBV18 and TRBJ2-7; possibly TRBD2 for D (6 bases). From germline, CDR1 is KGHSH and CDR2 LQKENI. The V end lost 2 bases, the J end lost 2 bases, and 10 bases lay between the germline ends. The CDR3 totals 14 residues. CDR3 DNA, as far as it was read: TGTGCCAGCTCACCAGCTTCTAGCGCCTACGAG. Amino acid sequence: CASSPASSAYE. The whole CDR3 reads CASSPASSAYEQYF.

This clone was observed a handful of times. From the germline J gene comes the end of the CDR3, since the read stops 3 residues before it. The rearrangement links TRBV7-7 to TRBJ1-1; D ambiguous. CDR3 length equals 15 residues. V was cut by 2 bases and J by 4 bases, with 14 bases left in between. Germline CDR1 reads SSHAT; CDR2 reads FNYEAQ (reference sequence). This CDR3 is CASSLNGDWGTEAFF. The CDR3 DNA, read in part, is TGTGCCAGCAGCTTAAACGGGGATTGGGGCACTGAA.

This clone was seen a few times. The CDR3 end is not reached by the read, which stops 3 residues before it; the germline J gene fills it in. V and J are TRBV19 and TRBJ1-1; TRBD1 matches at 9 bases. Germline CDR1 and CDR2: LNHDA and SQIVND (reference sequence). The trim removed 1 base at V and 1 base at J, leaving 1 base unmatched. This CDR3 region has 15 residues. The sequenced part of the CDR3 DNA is TGTGCCAGTAGTATAGGGGACAGGGAGAACACTGAA. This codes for CASSIGDRENTE. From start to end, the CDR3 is CASSIGDRENTEAFF.

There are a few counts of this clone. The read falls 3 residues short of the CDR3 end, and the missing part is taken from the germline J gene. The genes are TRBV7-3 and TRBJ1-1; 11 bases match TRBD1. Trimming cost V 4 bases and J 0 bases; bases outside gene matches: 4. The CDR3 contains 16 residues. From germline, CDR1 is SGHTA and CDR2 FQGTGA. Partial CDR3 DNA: TGTGCCAGCAGCTGGCGGACAGGGGGCATGAACACTGAA. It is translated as CASSWRTGGMNTE. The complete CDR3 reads CASSWRTGGMNTEAFF.

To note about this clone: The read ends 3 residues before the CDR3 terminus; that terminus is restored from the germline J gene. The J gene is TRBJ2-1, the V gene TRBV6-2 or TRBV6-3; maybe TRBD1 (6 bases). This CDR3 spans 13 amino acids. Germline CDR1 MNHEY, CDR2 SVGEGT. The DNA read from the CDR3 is TGTGCGAGCCGGGACACCTATTACAATGAG. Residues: CASRDTYYNE. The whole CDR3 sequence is CASRDTYYNEQFF.

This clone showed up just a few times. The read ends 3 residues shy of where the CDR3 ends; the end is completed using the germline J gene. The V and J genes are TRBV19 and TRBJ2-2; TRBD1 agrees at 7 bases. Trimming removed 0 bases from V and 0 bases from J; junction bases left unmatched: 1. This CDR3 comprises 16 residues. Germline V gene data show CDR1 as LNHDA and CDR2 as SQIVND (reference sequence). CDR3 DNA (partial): TGTGCCAGTAGTATAGACACAGGGGCGAACACCGGGGAG. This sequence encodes CASSIDTGANTGE. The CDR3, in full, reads CASSIDTGANTGELFF.

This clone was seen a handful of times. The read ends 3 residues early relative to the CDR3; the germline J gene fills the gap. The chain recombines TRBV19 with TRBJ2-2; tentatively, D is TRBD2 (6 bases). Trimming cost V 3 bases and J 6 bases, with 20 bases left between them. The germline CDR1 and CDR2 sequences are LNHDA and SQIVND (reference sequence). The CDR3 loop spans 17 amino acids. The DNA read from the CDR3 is TGTGCCAGTAGTATTCGGGGGACGACATCAGACCCCGGGGAG. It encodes CASSIRGTTSDPGE. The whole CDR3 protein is CASSIRGTTSDPGELFF.

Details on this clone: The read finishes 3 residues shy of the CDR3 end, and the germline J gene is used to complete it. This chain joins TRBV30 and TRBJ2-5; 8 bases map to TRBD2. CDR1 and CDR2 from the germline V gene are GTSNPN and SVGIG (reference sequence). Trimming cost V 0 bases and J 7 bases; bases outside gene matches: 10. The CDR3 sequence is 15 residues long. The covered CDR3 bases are TGTGCCTGGAGTGTACAAGCGGGGGCAGGACGGACC. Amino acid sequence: CAWSVQAGAGRT. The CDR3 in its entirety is CAWSVQAGAGRTQYF.